Shown below are 14 T cell receptor beta chains from a single sample sequenced in a study of CD8+ T cells in alopecia areata. RNA extraction and reverse transcription yielded cDNA as sequencing template. Clones were read by immunoSEQ multiplex PCR, and TCRdb kept only the in-frame ones, dropping some. The sample carries over 150,000 clones, around half recorded once. Treatment defined: oral pan-JAK inhibitor, 5-10 mg twice daily. The sequencing used CD8+ T cells sorted from blood, collected at week 24, from a patient treated with tofacitinib. These receptors were taken from a human donor with alopecia areata.

To note about this clone: A read error is possible here, since a much larger clone lies one base away. The rearrangement joins TRBV11-2 to TRBJ2-2; no reliable D call. Germline CDR1 SGHAT, CDR2 FQNNGV. CDR3 length: 12 residues. The V and J ends lost 5 bases and 4 bases respectively, with 5 bases between them. The CDR3 coding sequence is TGTGCCAGCAGCCTGAGCACCGGGGAGCTGTTTTTT. It yields the protein CASSLSTGELFF. The full variable domain, in which reference TRBV11-2 and TRBJ2-2 provide the parts outside the CDR3, is EAGVAQSPRYKIIEKRQSVAFWCNPISGHATLYWYQQILGQGPKLLIQFQNNGVVDDSQLPKDRFSAERLKGVDSTLKIQPAKLEDSAVYLCASSLSTGELFFGEGSRLTVL.

This clone has only a few counts. Distinct nucleotide sequences in the sample also encode this CDR3. This chain uses TRBV29-1 with TRBJ1-2; D is unclear. The V end lost 5 bases, the J end lost 6 bases, and 10 bases lay between the germline ends. Germline V gene sequence: CDR1 SQVTM, CDR2 ANQGSEA. The CDR3 length is 11 residues. The CDR3 protein is CSVPLGDGYTF. CDR3 nucleotide sequence: TGCAGCGTTCCTTTGGGCGATGGCTACACCTTC.

The V gene is TRBV5-1, the J gene TRBJ2-7; 7 positions agree with TRBD1. Germline V lookup: CDR1 SGHRS, CDR2 YFSETQ. CDR3 length: 12 residues. J gave up 3 bases and V 7 bases, and 4 bases lay outside the gene matches. This chain's CDR3 is CASGDSLYEQYF. The CDR3 nucleotides read TGCGCCAGCGGGGACAGCCTCTACGAGCAGTACTTC.

V gene TRBV29-1 combines with J gene TRBJ1-2; no clear D gene. V lost 4 bases and J lost 2, with 11 bases in between. Germline V gives CDR1 SQVTM, CDR2 ANQGSEA. The length of the CDR3 is 13 residues. This CDR3 reads CSVGGGKNYGYTF. The CDR3 coding sequence is TGCAGCGTTGGAGGTGGAAAAAACTATGGCTACACCTTC.

This CDR3 is CASTRRGQNTGELFF. The CDR3, as DNA: TGTGCCAGCACACGGCGAGGACAAAACACCGGGGAGCTGTTTTTT. The J gene is TRBJ2-2, the V gene TRBV27; D might be TRBD1 (5 bases). V lost 7 bases, J lost 2 bases, and 14 bases lay in between. Germline V gene data show CDR1 as MNHEY and CDR2 as SMNVEV (reference sequence). The CDR3 runs to 15 residues.

In this sample, this clone turned up a few times. The chain couples TRBV19 to TRBJ1-1; 9 nucleotides agree with TRBD1. The CDR3 is made up of 19 amino acids. Trimming at V came to 2 bases and at J to 1 base, leaving 14 bases not matched to a gene. The germline V gene has CDR1 LNHDA and CDR2 SQIVND (reference sequence). The CDR3: CASSISFRDRDRENTEAFF. CDR3 coding DNA: TGTGCCAGTAGTATATCCTTCCGGGACAGGGATAGAGAGAACACTGAAGCTTTCTTT.

This chain joins TRBV30 and TRBJ1-1, with 7 bases identical to TRBD1. With V trimmed by 0 bases and J by 3 bases, 1 base remained unmatched. CDR1 GTSNPN and CDR2 SVGIG come from the germline V gene (reference sequence). CDR3 length equals 13 residues. Here the CDR3 reads CAWSVQGYTEAFF. CDR3 nucleotide sequence: TGTGCCTGGAGTGTACAGGGGTACACTGAAGCTTTCTTT.

As for this clone: Mismatch with germline at one junction end may stem from a read error. The V gene is TRBV5-1, the J gene TRBJ2-1, with TRBD1 matching 10 bases. The CDR3 runs to 15 residues. Germline V gives CDR1 SGHRS, CDR2 YFSETQ. This CDR3 reads CASRLDRGSLNEQFF. In DNA form, the CDR3 reads TGCGCCAGCAGGTTGGACAGGGGGAGCCTCAATGAGCAGTTCTTC.

The chain uses TRBV30 and TRBJ1-4, with unresolved D. This CDR3 is 13 amino acids long. V shed 2 bases and J shed 8 bases, with 12 bases lying between them. Germline V gene sequence: CDR1 GTSNPN, CDR2 SVGIG (reference sequence). As DNA, the CDR3 is TGTGCCTGGAGTCCTCTAGTGGGGGAAAAACTGTTTTTT. Translated: CAWSPLVGEKLFF.

Details on this clone: Since a far larger clone is one base different, this is likely a read error. The chain has TRBV9 and TRBJ2-2; D unresolved. V was clipped by 4 bases and J by 5 bases, with 9 bases between them. Germline lookup yields CDR1 SGDLS and CDR2 YYNGEE. CDR3 length equals 13 residues. CDR3 amino acids: CASSLIGTGELFF. CDR3 DNA sequence: TGTGCCAGCAGCTTAATTGGGACCGGGGAGCTGTTTTTT.

This clone is labeled as medium-sized. V gene TRBV7-2 combines with J gene TRBJ2-1, with D possibly being TRBD1 (5 bases). The V end lost 6 bases, the J end lost 8 bases, and 11 bases lay between the germline ends. This CDR3 has 12 residues. CDR1 and CDR2 (germline): SGHTA, FQGNSA. CDR3 region: CASSPGHDEQFF. Here the CDR3 DNA reads TGTGCCAGCAGTCCCGGACACGATGAGCAGTTCTTC.

This clone turned up a few times. As DNA, the CDR3 is TGTGCCAGCAGTGGATCGGGGGGACAAGAGACCCAGTACTTC. Protein product: CASSGSGGQETQYF. The chain couples TRBV13 to TRBJ2-5, with 7 bases aligning to TRBD2. Unmatched junction bases numbered 6, after V lost 6 bases and J lost 2 bases. The CDR3 totals 14 residues. Germline CDR1 and CDR2: PRHDT and FYEKMQ (reference sequence). The full variable domain, with the rest looked up from reference TRBV13 and TRBJ2-5, is AAGVIQSPRHLIKEKRETATLKCYPIPRHDTVYWYQQGPGQDPQFLISFYEKMQSDKGSIPDRFSAQQFSDYHSELNMSSLELGDSALYFCASSGSGGQETQYFGPGTRLLVL.

J is TRBJ2-7 and V is TRBV5-1; no reliable D call. CDR3 size: 17 residues. Looked up from germline, CDR1 is SGHRS and CDR2 is YFSETQ. With 3 bases removed from V and 6 bases from J, the gap between germline ends came to 25 bases. DNA of the CDR3: TGCGCCAGCAGCTCTCGAGAGAGGCAGACGGTTGAGCCCGAGCAGTACTTC. It is translated as CASSSRERQTVEPEQYF.

The chain carries TRBV27 and TRBJ2-3; a weak D match, TRBD1 (6 bases). V was trimmed by 4 bases and J by 5 bases, leaving 16 bases between them. Germline-derived CDR1 and CDR2 are MNHEY and SMNVEV (reference sequence). The CDR3 is 15 amino acids. Written as DNA, the CDR3 is TGTGCCAGCAGTTCCTTCAGGGGCCCCGGAGATACGCAGTATTTT. It codes for CASSSFRGPGDTQYF.